Each of the 18 T cell receptor beta chains below was sequenced from the same sample in a study of neurological immune-mediated disorders. TCRdb called the 5' RACE reads again in MiXCR, with one record for every CDR3 protein. The profile covers approximately 130,000 distinct CDR3 sequences, with 3% to 3.5% appearing a single time and over 1% taken by the ten largest. The sample taken for sequencing was PBMCs. All receptors come from a woman aged 25 to 39 with multiple sclerosis.

Many counts were recorded for this clonotype. The rearrangement links TRBV20-1 to TRBJ2-7; D assignment may be TRBD1 or TRBD2 (6 bases each). CDR3 length: 16 residues. Trimming took off 3 bases at V and 4 bases at J, with 22 bases between the two ends. CDR1 and CDR2 from the germline V gene are DFQATT and SNEGSKA (reference sequence). The CDR3 region is CSARALAGGVLYEQYF. The CDR3 DNA reads TGCAGTGCTAGGGCCCTTGCCGGGGGCGTCCTTTACGAGCAGTACTTC.

This clonotype has a handful of counts. Since a much larger clone is just one base distant, this may be a read error. The genes are TRBV4-1 and TRBJ2-1; TRBD1 agrees at 7 bases. V was clipped by 4 bases and J by 6 bases; unmatched bases: 0. Germline loops: CDR1 MGHRA, CDR2 YSYEKL. The CDR3 covers 12 residues. This CDR3 is CASSRQGNEQFF. CDR3 nucleotides: TGCGCCAGCAGCCGACAGGGCAATGAGCAGTTCTTC.

This clonotype was picked up many times. This rearrangement joins TRBV20-1 to TRBJ2-1, with no clear D. Germline V gene lookup returns CDR1 DFQATT and CDR2 SNEGSKA (reference sequence). The CDR3 is 14 amino acids. V was clipped by 1 base and J by 0 bases, with 7 bases between them. This CDR3 is CSARAGPSYNEQFF. CDR3 bases: TGCAGTGCTAGAGCGGGCCCCTCCTACAATGAGCAGTTCTTC.

This clonotype was seen many times. The chain uses TRBV4-1 and TRBJ1-1; D gene ambiguous. The V gene lost 0 bases and the J gene lost 0 bases, with 8 bases spanning the gap. The CDR3 runs 15 residues. Germline V gene sequence: CDR1 MGHRA, CDR2 YSYEKL. CDR3 loop: CASSQEWYLNTEAFF. CDR3 in DNA: TGCGCCAGCAGCCAAGAGTGGTACCTGAACACTGAAGCTTTCTTT.

This clonotype was found many times. This rearrangement joins TRBV12-3 or TRBV12-4 to TRBJ2-2; 8 positions agree with TRBD1. The V and J ends lost 5 bases and 3 bases, in that order; junction bases with no gene match: 14. The CDR3 spans 18 residues. CDR3 sequence: CASSPAGTGKGDTGELFF. The CDR3 DNA reads TGTGCCAGCAGTCCCGCCGGGACAGGAAAAGGGGACACCGGGGAGCTGTTTTTT.

The chain employs TRBV2 and TRBJ1-4; D not certain. Germline CDR1 is SNHLY and CDR2 is FYNNEI. V was cut by 5 bases and J by 0 bases, with 10 bases left in between. The length of the CDR3 is 15 residues. The chain's CDR3 is CASSFVLATNEKLFF. The CDR3 DNA reads TGTGCCAGCAGTTTCGTACTCGCAACTAATGAAAAACTGTTTTTT.

This clonotype has more than one count but fewer than ten. This chain connects TRBV20-1 to TRBJ1-6, with TRBD1 as a possible D gene (6 bases). Per germline, CDR1 DFQATT and CDR2 SNEGSKA (reference sequence). This CDR3 is 13 amino acids long. V was cut by 6 bases and J by 5 bases, with 11 bases left in between. In nucleotides, the CDR3 is TGCAGTGCGGCAGGACAGAATAATTCACCCCTCCACTTT. It translates to CSAAGQNNSPLHF.

This clonotype has at least ten counts. The chain joins TRBV7-9 to TRBJ1-1; 7 bases align to TRBD1. The CDR3 loop spans 14 amino acids. The germline CDR1 and CDR2 sequences are SEHNR and FQNEAQ (reference sequence). Trimming at V came to 5 bases and at J to 1 base, leaving 4 bases not matched to a gene. The CDR3 DNA follows: TGTGCCAGCAGCCCTGGACAGGCGAACACTGAAGCTTTCTTT. Residues: CASSPGQANTEAFF.

This clonotype was seen at least ten times. This chain uses TRBV27 with TRBJ2-2; a weak D match, TRBD2 (5 bases). The V end lost 2 bases, the J end lost 6 bases, and 13 bases lay between the germline ends. Germline CDR1 and CDR2: MNHEY and SMNVEV (reference sequence). This CDR3 comprises 15 residues. The CDR3 coding sequence is TGTGCCAGCAGTTTAACGGAGGATGCGGCCGGGGAGCTGTTTTTT. Translation: CASSLTEDAAGELFF.

Turning to this clonotype: A read error may be the cause here, since a much bigger clone is one base away. The rearrangement links TRBV20-1 to TRBJ2-5, with 8 bases lining up with TRBD1. Germline loops: CDR1 DFQATT, CDR2 SNEGSKA (reference sequence). V shed 7 bases, J shed 2 bases, and the junction held 3 bases outside the gene matches. The CDR3 extends over 12 amino acids. The chain's CDR3 is CSDGQGQETQYF. In nucleotides, the CDR3 is TGCAGTGACGGACAGGGTCAAGAGACCCAGTACTTC.

This clonotype was picked up many times. The rearrangement uses TRBV20-1 and TRBJ2-3, with a tentative D call TRBD1 (6 bases). Looked up from germline, CDR1 is DFQATT and CDR2 is SNEGSKA (reference sequence). Trimming removed 6 bases from V and 2 bases from J, with 18 bases in between. The CDR3 extends over 15 amino acids. CDR3 nucleotides: TGCAGTGCAGTCCTCCGGCAGGGGTTCACAGATACGCAGTATTTT. Its protein is CSAVLRQGFTDTQYF.

This clonotype was seen ten or more times. This sequence joins TRBV7-9 and TRBJ2-1; 11 bases are shared with TRBD2. J gave up 3 bases and V 4 bases, and 5 bases lay outside the gene matches. The CDR3 is 16 residues long. Looked up from germline, CDR1 is SEHNR and CDR2 is FQNEAQ (reference sequence). The CDR3 DNA reads TGTGCCAGCAGCTCTCCTAGCGGGAGGATCTACAATGAGCAGTTCTTC. Translated, it gives CASSSPSGRIYNEQFF.

This clonotype was recorded many times. The V and J genes are TRBV20-1 and TRBJ2-1, with a tentative D call TRBD2 (5 bases). V was shortened by 8 bases and J by 2 bases, with 10 bases between the two germline ends. This CDR3 contains 12 residues. From germline, CDR1 is DFQATT and CDR2 SNEGSKA (reference sequence). The CDR3 is CSPRGTYNEQFF. The CDR3 region has the DNA TGCAGTCCTCGGGGTACCTACAATGAGCAGTTCTTC.

This clonotype was seen ten or more times. V is TRBV14 and J is TRBJ1-4; perhaps TRBD1 as D (5 bases). V was clipped by 4 bases and J by 8 bases, with 14 bases between them. The CDR3 extends over 14 amino acids. The germline V gene has CDR1 SGHDN and CDR2 FVKESK. CDR3 nucleotide sequence: TGTGCCAGCAGCCTACCGGGACCGCTAGAAAAACTGTTTTTT. Encoded protein: CASSLPGPLEKLFF.

Many counts were recorded for this clonotype. The chain is built from TRBV12-3 or TRBV12-4 and TRBJ1-1, with D perhaps matching TRBD1 (6 bases). CDR3 length equals 14 residues. V was cut by 1 base and J by 5 bases, with 11 bases left in between. This CDR3 is CASSLGGRMTEAFF. Written as DNA, the CDR3 is TGTGCCAGCAGTTTAGGGGGGCGGATGACTGAAGCTTTCTTT.

This clonotype was seen many times. The chain employs TRBV5-1 and TRBJ2-1, with 9 positions matching TRBD2. V lost 2 bases to trimming and J lost 9 bases; unmatched junction nucleotides: 6. The germline gives CDR1 SGHRS, CDR2 YFSETQ. The CDR3 covers 14 residues. CDR3 sequence (DNA): TGCGCCAGCAGCTTCGACGGACTAGCGAGTGAGCAGTTCTTC. It encodes CASSFDGLASEQFF.

This clonotype occurred many times. The chain links TRBV20-1 to TRBJ1-3; no clear D gene. Trimming took off 4 bases at V and 9 bases at J, with 22 bases between the two ends. The CDR3 runs to 15 residues. Germline CDR1 reads DFQATT; CDR2 reads SNEGSKA (reference sequence). The CDR3 DNA reads as TGCAGTGCTACCGAGGGTATGGTTGATGGTTCCACCATATATTTT. Its translation is CSATEGMVDGSTIYF.

There are many counts of this clonotype. The chain couples TRBV7-6 to TRBJ2-2; 13 nucleotides line up with TRBD2. Germline CDR1 and CDR2: SGHVS and FNYEAQ. With 5 bases clipped from V and 4 bases from J, the junction kept 10 bases outside the gene matches. There are 18 residues in the CDR3. CDR3 in DNA: TGTGCCAGCAGCCAAAGGACTAGCGGGGGTCTCGTCACCGGGGAGCTGTTTTTT. Residues: CASSQRTSGGLVTGELFF.